A selection of T cell receptor beta chains follows, all from one sample in a study of blood T cell repertoires in COVID-19. Sequenced by immunoSEQ multiplex PCR; TCRdb stores in-frame clones only, minus some. The repertoire consists of tens of thousands of clones, with approximately 87% occurring once and the leading ten covering approximately 8.3%. The sequencing sample was made of peripheral blood. All receptors derive from a man over 45 with active COVID-19. CDR3s include the opening cysteine and the closing phenylalanine or tryptophan. D genes are given only for firm matches. Only some rows state a clone size, as once, few, many or a class for expanded clones.

cdr3_aa: CSASRENTEAFF
cdr3_nt: TGCAGTGCTAGTCGGGAGAACACTGAAGCTTTCTTT
d_call: NA
clone_size: NA
j_call: TRBJ1-1
v_call: TRBV20-1

cdr3_aa: CASSQEQGSPLHF
cdr3_nt: TGCGCCAGCAGCCAAGAGCAGGGATCACCCCTCCACTTT
d_call: NA
clone_size: NA
j_call: TRBJ1-6
v_call: TRBV4-3

cdr3_aa: CASSPHNENTEAFF
cdr3_nt: TGTGCCAGCAGCCCCCACAATGAGAACACTGAAGCTTTCTTT
d_call: NA
clone_size: NA
j_call: TRBJ1-1
v_call: TRBV2

cdr3_aa: CASSYDRAKETQYF
cdr3_nt: TGTGCCAGCAGTTACGACAGGGCCAAAGAGACCCAGTACTTC
d_call: TRBD1
clone_size: NA
j_call: TRBJ2-5
v_call: TRBV6-5

cdr3_aa: CSAAVGELFF
cdr3_nt: TGCAGTGCGGCGGTTGGGGAGCTGTTTTTT
d_call: NA
clone_size: NA
j_call: TRBJ2-2
v_call: TRBV20-1

cdr3_aa: CASSLGAGDYGYTF
cdr3_nt: TGTGCCAGTAGTCTTGGGGCGGGAGACTATGGCTACACCTTC
d_call: NA
clone_size: NA
j_call: TRBJ1-2
v_call: TRBV19

cdr3_aa: CASSTQGTEAFF
cdr3_nt: TGTGCCAGCAGTACCCAGGGGACTGAAGCTTTCTTT
d_call: NA
clone_size: few
j_call: TRBJ1-1
v_call: TRBV2

cdr3_aa: CASSFQRGEQETQYF
cdr3_nt: TGTGCCAGCAGCTTTCAGCGGGGGGAACAAGAGACCCAGTACTTC
d_call: TRBD2
clone_size: NA
j_call: TRBJ2-5
v_call: TRBV7-2

cdr3_aa: CASSSNQGDEQYF
cdr3_nt: TGTGCCAGCAGTAGTAACCAGGGGGACGAGCAGTACTTC
d_call: TRBD1
clone_size: few
j_call: TRBJ2-7
v_call: TRBV2

cdr3_aa: CASIQDRGSNQPQHF
cdr3_nt: TGTGCCAGCATCCAGGACAGGGGAAGCAATCAGCCCCAGCATTTT
d_call: TRBD1
clone_size: NA
j_call: TRBJ1-5
v_call: TRBV7-2

cdr3_aa: CASSVQSGGGYEQFF
cdr3_nt: TGTGCCAGCAGCGTACAGAGCGGGGGGGGATATGAGCAGTTCTTC
d_call: TRBD2
clone_size: NA
j_call: TRBJ2-1
v_call: TRBV9

cdr3_aa: CASSLTPTGTSNTEAFF
cdr3_nt: TGTGCCAGCAGCCTCACACCGACAGGGACTTCGAACACTGAAGCTTTCTTT
d_call: TRBD1
clone_size: once
j_call: TRBJ1-1
v_call: TRBV7-3

cdr3_aa: CASSMELAGREQYF
cdr3_nt: TGTGCCAGCAGCATGGAACTAGCGGGAAGGGAGCAGTACTTC
d_call: TRBD2
clone_size: once
j_call: TRBJ2-7
v_call: TRBV28

cdr3_aa: CASSQVFLAGDYGYTF
cdr3_nt: TGTGCCAGCAGCCAAGTATTCTTGGCCGGGGACTATGGCTACACCTTC
d_call: NA
clone_size: NA
j_call: TRBJ1-2
v_call: TRBV7-8

cdr3_aa: CAWRSLGSGNTIYF
cdr3_nt: TGTGCCTGGAGGAGCCTCGGCTCTGGAAACACCATATATTTT
d_call: NA
clone_size: NA
j_call: TRBJ1-3
v_call: TRBV30

cdr3_aa: CASSPKSLSTDTQYF
cdr3_nt: TGTGCCAGCAGCCCCAAAAGTCTAAGCACAGATACGCAGTATTTT
d_call: NA
clone_size: NA
j_call: TRBJ2-3
v_call: TRBV5-4

cdr3_aa: CSASYRDNQPQHF
cdr3_nt: TGCAGTGCTAGTTACAGGGACAATCAGCCCCAGCATTTT
d_call: NA
clone_size: NA
j_call: TRBJ1-5
v_call: TRBV20-1

cdr3_aa: CASSFSGTGAYEQYF
cdr3_nt: TGTGCCAGCAGCTTTTCCGGGACAGGTGCCTACGAGCAGTACTTC
d_call: TRBD1
clone_size: NA
j_call: TRBJ2-7
v_call: TRBV7-2

cdr3_aa: CASSLIAGRTDTQYF
cdr3_nt: TGTGCCAGCAGCCTGATAGCGGGGCGCACAGATACGCAGTATTTT
d_call: TRBD2
clone_size: NA
j_call: TRBJ2-3
v_call: TRBV7-9